This entry is about one T cell receptor (beta chain). Its cognate antigen is unknown. Treatment defined: approximately 10-day PBMC culture with coronavirus spike peptide pools or control peptides (ViraFEST assay). Cultures of PBMCs, approximately 2 million per well, were set up with about 10 IU/ml IL-2 and roughly 9 ug/ml peptide pools. These data belong to a study of vaccination and CD4 T cells after COVID-19. Whole-study results and caveats: Researchers report that 304 of 307 vaccine-specific clones in convalescent patients proved spike mono-reactive.

The study sequenced cultured CD4+ T cell DNA using the Oncomine TCR Beta short-read assay. TCRdb independently ran MiXCR on the PCR reads; one entry per CDR3 protein. The sample has some 21,000 distinct CDR3 sequences, over 40% seen once. This CDR3 has 13 amino acids. Losses at the gene ends were 1 base for V and 7 bases for J; bases not matched to a gene: 3. Germline V gene sequence: CDR1 DFQATT, CDR2 SNEGSKA (reference sequence). The TCR comes from a human donor who had recovered from COVID-19. Sequenced material: CD4+ T cells from blood, cultured in vitro. J is TRBJ1-4 and V is TRBV20-1; 7 nucleotides agree with TRBD1. CDR3 nucleotides: TGCAGTGCTAGAGGGGCAGGGGGTGAAAAACTGTTTTTT. This codes for CSARGAGGEKLFF.